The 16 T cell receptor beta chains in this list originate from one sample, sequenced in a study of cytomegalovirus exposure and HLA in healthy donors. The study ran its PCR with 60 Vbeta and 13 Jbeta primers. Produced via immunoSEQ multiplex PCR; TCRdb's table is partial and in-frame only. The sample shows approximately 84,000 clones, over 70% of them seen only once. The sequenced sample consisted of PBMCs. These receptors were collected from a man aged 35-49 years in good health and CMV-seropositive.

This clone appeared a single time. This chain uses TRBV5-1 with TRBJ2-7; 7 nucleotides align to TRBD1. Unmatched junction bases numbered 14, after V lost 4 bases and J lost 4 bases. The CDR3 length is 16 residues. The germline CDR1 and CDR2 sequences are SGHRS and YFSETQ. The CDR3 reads CASSDPRRGRGYEQYF. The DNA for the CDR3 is TGCGCCAGCAGCGATCCCAGAAGGGGGCGTGGATACGAGCAGTACTTC.

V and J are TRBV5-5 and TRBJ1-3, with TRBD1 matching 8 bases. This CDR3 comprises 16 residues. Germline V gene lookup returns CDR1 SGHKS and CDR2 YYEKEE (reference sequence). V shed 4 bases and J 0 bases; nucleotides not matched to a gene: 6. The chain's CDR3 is CASSQGTGISGNTIYF. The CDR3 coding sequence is TGTGCCAGCAGCCAGGGGACAGGCATCTCTGGAAACACCATATATTTT.

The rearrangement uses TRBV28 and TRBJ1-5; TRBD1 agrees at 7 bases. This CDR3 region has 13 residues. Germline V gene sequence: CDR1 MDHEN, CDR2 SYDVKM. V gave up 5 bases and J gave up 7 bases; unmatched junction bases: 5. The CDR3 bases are TGTGCCAGCAGTCCCAGGACAGGACAGCCCCAGCATTTT. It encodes CASSPRTGQPQHF. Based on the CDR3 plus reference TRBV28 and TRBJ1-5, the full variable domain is DVKVTQSSRYLVKRTGEKVFLECVQDMDHENMFWYRQDPGLGLRLIYFSYDVKMKEKGDIPEGYSVSREKKERFSLILESASTNQTSMYLCASSPRTGQPQHFGDGTRLSIL.

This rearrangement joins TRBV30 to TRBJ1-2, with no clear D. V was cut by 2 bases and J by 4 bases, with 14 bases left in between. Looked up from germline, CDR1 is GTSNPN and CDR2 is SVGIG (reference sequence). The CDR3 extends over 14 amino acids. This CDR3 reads CAWSSGAGSYGYTF. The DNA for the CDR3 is TGTGCCTGGAGTTCTGGAGCGGGGAGCTATGGCTACACCTTC.

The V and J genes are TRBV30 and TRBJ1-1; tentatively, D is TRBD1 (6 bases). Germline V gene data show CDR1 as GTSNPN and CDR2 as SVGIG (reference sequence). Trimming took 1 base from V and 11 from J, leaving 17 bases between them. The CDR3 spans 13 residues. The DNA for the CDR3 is TGTGCCTGGAGTGGCAACAGGGCAACTGGGGCTTTCTTT. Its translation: CAWSGNRATGAFF.

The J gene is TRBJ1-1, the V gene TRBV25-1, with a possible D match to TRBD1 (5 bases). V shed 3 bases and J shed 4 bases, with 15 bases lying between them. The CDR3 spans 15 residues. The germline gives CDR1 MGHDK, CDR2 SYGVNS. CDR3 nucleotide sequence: TGTGCCAGCAGTGACACTAGGAGCGGGGGCACTGAAGCTTTCTTT. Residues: CASSDTRSGGTEAFF.

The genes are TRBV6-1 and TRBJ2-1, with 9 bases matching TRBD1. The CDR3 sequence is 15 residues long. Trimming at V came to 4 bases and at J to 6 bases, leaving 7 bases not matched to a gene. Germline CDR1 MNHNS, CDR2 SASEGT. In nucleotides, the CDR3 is TGTGCCAGCAGTGGGACAGGGGTAGGGGGCAATGAGCAGTTCTTC. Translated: CASSGTGVGGNEQFF.

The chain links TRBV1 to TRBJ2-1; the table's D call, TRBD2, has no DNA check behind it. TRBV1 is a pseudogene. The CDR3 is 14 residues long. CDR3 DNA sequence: TGCACCAGCGTTCCGGGACTAGCGGGAGGAGAGCAGTTCTTC. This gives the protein CTSVPGLAGGEQFF.

The CDR3 loop reads CASSLGRGGPPETQYF. DNA of the CDR3: TGTGCCAGCAGCTTAGGTCGGGGAGGGCCTCCGGAGACCCAGTACTTC. This rearrangement joins TRBV7-3 to TRBJ2-5, with 7 bases fitting TRBD2. Germline CDR1 and CDR2: SGHTA and FQGTGA. V lost 2 bases and J lost 5; bases outside the gene matches: 11. This CDR3 comprises 16 residues.

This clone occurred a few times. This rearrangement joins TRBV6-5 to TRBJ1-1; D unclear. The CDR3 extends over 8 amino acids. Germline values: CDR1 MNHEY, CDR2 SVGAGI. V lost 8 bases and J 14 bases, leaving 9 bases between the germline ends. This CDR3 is CASGGGFF. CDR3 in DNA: TGTGCCAGCGGAGGAGGGTTCTTT.

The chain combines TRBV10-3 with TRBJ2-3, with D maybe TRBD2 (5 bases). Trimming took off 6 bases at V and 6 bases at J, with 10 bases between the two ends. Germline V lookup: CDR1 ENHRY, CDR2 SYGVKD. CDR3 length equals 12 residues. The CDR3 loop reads CAIRDSPDTQYF. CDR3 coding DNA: TGTGCCATCAGGGACTCCCCCGATACGCAGTATTTT.

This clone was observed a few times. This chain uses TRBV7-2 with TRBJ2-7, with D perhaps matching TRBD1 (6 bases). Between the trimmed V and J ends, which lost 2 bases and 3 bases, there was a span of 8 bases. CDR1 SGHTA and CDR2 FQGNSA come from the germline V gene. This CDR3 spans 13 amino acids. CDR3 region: CASSLRTDYEQYF. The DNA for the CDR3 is TGTGCCAGCAGCTTAAGGACAGACTACGAGCAGTACTTC.

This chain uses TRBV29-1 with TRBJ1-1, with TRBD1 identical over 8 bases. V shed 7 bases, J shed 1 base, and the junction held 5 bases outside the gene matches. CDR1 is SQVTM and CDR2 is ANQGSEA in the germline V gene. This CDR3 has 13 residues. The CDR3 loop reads CSAGDRRNTEAFF. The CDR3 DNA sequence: TGCAGCGCCGGGGACAGGAGGAACACTGAAGCTTTCTTT.

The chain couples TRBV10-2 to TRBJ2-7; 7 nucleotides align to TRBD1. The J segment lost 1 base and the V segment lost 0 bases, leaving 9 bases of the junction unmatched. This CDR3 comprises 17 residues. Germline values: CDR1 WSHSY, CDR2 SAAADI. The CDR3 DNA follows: TGCGCCAGCAGTGAGTCGCGCGTAGCAGGGGGATCCTACGAGCAGTACTTC. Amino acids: CASSESRVAGGSYEQYF.

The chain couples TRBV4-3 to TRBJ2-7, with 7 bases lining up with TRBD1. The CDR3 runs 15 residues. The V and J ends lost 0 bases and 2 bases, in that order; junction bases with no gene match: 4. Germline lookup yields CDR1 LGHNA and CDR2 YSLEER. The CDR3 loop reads CASSQDSTGPYEQYF. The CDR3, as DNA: TGCGCCAGCAGCCAAGATTCGACAGGGCCCTACGAGCAGTACTTC.

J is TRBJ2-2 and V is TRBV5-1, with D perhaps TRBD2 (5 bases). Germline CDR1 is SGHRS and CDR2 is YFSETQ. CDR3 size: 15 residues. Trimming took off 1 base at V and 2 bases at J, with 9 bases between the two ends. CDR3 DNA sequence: TGCGCCAGCAGCTTGAGAGGGCCTAACACCGGGGAGCTGTTTTTT. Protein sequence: CASSLRGPNTGELFF.